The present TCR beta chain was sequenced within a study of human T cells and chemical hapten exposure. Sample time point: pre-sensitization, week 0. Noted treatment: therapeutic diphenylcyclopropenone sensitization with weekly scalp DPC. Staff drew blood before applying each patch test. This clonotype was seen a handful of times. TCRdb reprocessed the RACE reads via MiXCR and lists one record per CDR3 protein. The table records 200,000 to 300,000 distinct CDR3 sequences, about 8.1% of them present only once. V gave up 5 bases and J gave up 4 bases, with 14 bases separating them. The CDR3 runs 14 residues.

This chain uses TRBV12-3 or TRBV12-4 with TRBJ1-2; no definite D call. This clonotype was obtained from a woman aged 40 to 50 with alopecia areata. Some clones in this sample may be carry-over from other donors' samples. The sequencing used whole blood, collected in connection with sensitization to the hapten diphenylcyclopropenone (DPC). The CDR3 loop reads CASSRTTVGYGYTF. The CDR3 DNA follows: TGTGCCAGCAGTCGTACCACTGTTGGCTATGGCTACACCTTC.